Sequencing of this T cell receptor beta chain was carried out in a study of T-cell memory formation after mild COVID-19. In the study overall: TCR clusters largely stayed donor specific. Findings of the study overall: Later expanders leaned CD4+, whereas day 15 to 85 contracting clones were balanced CD4/CD8. Mostly located in CM and EM were contracting CD4+ clones, with contracting CD8+ clones located in EMRA.

This clonotype was seen just once. Its antigen is undetermined. TCRdb re-called the 5' RACE reads with MiXCR, one entry per CDR3 protein. The sample contains about 430,000 distinct CDR3 sequences, approximately 18% of which appear only once. V was cut by 5 bases and J by 8 bases, with 9 bases left in between. The V gene's germline CDR1 is DFQATT and CDR2 SNEGSKA (reference sequence). The CDR3 sequence is 10 residues long. The genes are TRBV20-1 and TRBJ1-2, with D tentatively TRBD1 (5 bases). The clonotype originates from a man younger than 35 who had mild COVID-19 (a few samples of this study predate the infection). Cell type and time point are not known. Sequenced material: PBMCs or a T cell subset sorted from them (not recorded which). CDR3 nucleotide sequence: TGCAGTGCTGGGGGAAACGGCTACACCTTC. It translates to CSAGGNGYTF.